The clone carrying this TCR beta chain appeared a few times. Its antigen is currently unknown. The trim removed 5 bases at V and 5 bases at J, leaving 10 bases unmatched. CDR1 and CDR2 (germline): MNHEY, SMNVEV (reference sequence). The length of the CDR3 is 16 residues. The data are from a study of CD8+ T cells in alopecia areata. Overall study findings and caveats: The link between baseline CD8+ expansion and response remains uncertain with one nonresponder.

The treatment here: oral pan-JAK inhibitor, 5-10 mg twice daily. Reverse transcription of extracted RNA yielded cDNA, which provided the sequencing template. Sequenced by immunoSEQ multiplex PCR; TCRdb stores in-frame clones only, minus some. This sample has 130,000 or so clones, with 86% found just once. The receptor was derived from a human donor with alopecia areata. This material consisted of CD8+ T cells sorted from blood, taken at week 4, from a patient treated with tofacitinib. The J gene is TRBJ1-5, the V gene TRBV27, with 9 bases lining up with TRBD1. The CDR3 is CASSPIPGQGHQPQHF. For the CDR3, the DNA is TGTGCCAGCAGTCCAATTCCGGGACAGGGCCATCAGCCCCAGCATTTT.